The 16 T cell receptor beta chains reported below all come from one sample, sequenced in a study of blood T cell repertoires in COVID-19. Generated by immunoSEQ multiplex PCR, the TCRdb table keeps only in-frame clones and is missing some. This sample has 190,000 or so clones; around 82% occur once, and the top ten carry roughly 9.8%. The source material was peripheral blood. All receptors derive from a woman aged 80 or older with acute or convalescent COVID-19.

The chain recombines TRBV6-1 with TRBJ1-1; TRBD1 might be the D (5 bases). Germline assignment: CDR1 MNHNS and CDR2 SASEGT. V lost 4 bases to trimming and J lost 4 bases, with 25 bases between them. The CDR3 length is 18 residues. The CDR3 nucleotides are TGTGCCAGCAGTGGTTTGATTTGGGCAGGGACGGGGGGCACTGAAGCTTTCTTT. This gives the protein CASSGLIWAGTGGTEAFF.

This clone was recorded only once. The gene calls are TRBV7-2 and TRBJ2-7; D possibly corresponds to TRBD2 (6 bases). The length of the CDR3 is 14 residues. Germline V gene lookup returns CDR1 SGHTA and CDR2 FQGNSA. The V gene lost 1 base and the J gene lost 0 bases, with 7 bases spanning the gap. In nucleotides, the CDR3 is TGTGCCAGCAGCTTAGTGACTAGCTCCTACGAGCAGTACTTC. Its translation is CASSLVTSSYEQYF.

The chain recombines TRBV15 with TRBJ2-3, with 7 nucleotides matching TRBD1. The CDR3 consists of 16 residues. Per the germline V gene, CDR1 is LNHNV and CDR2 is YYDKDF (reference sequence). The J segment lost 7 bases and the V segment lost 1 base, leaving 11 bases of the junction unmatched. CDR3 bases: TGTGCCACCAGCAGAGGACAGGGAAGGTCTACGAATACGCAGTATTTT. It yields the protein CATSRGQGRSTNTQYF.

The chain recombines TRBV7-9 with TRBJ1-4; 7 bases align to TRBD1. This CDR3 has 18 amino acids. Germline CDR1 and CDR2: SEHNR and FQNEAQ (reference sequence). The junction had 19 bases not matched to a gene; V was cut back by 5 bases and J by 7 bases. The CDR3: CASSVPRGTAFLGEKLFF. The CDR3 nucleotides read TGTGCCAGCAGCGTCCCGAGGGGGACAGCCTTCTTGGGTGAAAAACTGTTTTTT.

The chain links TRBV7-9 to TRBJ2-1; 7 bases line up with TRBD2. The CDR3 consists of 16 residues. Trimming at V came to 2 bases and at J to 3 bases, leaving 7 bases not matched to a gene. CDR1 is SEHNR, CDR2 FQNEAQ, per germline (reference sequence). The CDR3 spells CASSLFGTIVYNEQFF. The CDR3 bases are TGTGCCAGCAGCTTATTCGGGACTATCGTCTACAATGAGCAGTTCTTC.

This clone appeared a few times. The CDR3 DNA follows: TGTGCCAGCAGCCCCCCAGGGCTAGCGGTAGGGAATGAGCAGTTCTTC. It codes for CASSPPGLAVGNEQFF. The chain recombines TRBV7-9 with TRBJ2-1, with 7 bases fitting TRBD2. This CDR3 comprises 16 residues. V trimming: 5 bases; J trimming: 7 bases; junction bases outside the gene matches: 14. Germline values: CDR1 SEHNR, CDR2 FQNEAQ (reference sequence).

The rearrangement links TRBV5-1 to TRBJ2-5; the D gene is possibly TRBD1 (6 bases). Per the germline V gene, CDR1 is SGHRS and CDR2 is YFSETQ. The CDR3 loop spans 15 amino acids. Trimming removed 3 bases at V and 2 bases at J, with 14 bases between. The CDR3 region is CASSSQGTSQETQYF. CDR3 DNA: TGCGCCAGCAGCTCCCAGGGGACAAGTCAAGAGACCCAGTACTTC.

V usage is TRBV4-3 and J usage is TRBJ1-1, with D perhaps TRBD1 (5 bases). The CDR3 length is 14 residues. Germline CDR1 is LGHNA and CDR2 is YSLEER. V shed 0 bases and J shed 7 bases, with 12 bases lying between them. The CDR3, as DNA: TGCGCCAGCAGCCAAGAGGCAGGGCAGGGTGAAGCTTTCTTT. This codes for CASSQEAGQGEAFF.

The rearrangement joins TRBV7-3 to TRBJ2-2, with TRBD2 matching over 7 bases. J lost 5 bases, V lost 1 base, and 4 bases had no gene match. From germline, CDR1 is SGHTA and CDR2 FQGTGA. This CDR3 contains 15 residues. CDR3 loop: CASSLKASGTGELFF. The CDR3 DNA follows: TGTGCCAGCAGCTTAAAGGCTAGCGGTACCGGGGAGCTGTTTTTT.

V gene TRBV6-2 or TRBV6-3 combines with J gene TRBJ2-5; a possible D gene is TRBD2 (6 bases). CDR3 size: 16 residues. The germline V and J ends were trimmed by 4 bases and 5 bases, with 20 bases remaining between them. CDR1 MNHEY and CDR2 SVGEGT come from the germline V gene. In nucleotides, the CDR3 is TGTGCCAGCAGTTTAGGCGGCGGGGCCTCCTTTGAGACCCAGTACTTC. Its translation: CASSLGGGASFETQYF.

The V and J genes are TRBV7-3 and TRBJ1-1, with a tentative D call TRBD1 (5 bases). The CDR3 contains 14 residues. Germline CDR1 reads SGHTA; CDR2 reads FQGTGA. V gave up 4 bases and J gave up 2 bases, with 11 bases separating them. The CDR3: CASSSTGPNTEAFF. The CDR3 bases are TGTGCCAGCAGCTCCACAGGACCAAACACTGAAGCTTTCTTT.

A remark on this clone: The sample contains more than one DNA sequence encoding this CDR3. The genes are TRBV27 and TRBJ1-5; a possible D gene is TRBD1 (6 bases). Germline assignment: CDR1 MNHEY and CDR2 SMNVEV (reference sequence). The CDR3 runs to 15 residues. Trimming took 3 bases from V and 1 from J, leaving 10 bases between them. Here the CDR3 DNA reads TGTGCCAGCAGTTTGGGTCAGGGGAGCAATCAGCCCCAGCATTTT. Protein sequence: CASSLGQGSNQPQHF.

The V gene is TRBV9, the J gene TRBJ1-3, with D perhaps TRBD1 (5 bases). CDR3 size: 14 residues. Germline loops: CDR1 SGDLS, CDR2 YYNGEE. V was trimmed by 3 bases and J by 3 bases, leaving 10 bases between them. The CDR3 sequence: CASSAQGGGNTIYF. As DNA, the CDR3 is TGTGCCAGCAGCGCGCAGGGTGGTGGAAACACCATATATTTT. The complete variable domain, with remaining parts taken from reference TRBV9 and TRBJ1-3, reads DSGVTQTPKHLITATGQRVTLRCSPRSGDLSVYWYQQSLDQGLQFLIQYYNGEERAKGNILERFSAQQFPDLHSELNLSSLELGDSALYFCASSAQGGGNTIYFGEGSWLTVV.

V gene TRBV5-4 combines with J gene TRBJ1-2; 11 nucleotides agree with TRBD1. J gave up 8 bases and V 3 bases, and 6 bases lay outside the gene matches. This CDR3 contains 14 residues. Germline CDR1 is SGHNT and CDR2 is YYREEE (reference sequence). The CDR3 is CASSSTGTGGGYTF. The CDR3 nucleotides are TGTGCCAGCAGCTCTACCGGGACAGGGGGAGGCTACACCTTC.

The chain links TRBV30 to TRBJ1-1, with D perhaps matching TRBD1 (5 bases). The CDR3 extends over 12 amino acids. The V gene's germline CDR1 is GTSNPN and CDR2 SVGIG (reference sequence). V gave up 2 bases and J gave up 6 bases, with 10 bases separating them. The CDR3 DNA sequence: TGTGCCTGGAGTAAAGACAGTGCTGAAGCTTTCTTT. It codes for CAWSKDSAEAFF.

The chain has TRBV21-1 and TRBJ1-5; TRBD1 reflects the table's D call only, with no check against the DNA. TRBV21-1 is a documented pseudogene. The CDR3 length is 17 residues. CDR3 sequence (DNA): TGTGCCAGCAGCAAAGCGAACAGGGGCGCGGGCAATCAGCCCCAGCATTTT. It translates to CASSKANRGAGNQPQHF.